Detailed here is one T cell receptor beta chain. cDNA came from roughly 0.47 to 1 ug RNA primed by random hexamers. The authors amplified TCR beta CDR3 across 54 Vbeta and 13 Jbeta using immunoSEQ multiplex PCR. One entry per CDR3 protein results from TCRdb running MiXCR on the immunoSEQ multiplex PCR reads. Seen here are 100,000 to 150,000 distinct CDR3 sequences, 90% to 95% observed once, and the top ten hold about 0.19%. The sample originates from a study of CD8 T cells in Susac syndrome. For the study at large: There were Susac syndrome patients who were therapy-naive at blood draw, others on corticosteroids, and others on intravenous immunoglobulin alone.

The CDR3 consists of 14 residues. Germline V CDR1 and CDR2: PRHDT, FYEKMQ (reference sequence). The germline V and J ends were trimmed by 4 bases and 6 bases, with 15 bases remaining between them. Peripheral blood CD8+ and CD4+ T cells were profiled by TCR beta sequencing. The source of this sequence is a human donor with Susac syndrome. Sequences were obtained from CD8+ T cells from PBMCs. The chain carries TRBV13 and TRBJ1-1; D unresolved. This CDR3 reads CASSWRAPTAEAFF. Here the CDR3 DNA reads TGTGCCAGCAGCTGGCGGGCCCCGACGGCTGAAGCTTTCTTT.